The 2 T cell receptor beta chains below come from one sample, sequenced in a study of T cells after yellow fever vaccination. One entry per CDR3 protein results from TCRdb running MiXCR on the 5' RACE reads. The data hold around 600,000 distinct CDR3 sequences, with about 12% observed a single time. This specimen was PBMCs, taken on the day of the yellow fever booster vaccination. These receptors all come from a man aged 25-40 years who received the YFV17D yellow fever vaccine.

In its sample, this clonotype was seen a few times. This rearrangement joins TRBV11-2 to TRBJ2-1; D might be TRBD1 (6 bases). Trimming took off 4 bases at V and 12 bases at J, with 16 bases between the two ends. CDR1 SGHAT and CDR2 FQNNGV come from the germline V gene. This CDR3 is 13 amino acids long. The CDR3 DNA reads TGTGCCAGCAGCTCCCTTATGACAGGTCGGCAGTTCTTC. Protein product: CASSSLMTGRQFF.

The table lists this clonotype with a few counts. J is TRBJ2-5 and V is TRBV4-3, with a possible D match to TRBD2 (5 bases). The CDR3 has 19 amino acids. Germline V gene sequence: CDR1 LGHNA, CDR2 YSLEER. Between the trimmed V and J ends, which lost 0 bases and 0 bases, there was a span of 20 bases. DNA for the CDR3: TGCGCCAGCAGCCAAGATAGGACCGCCCCGCGGGTGTACCAAGAGACCCAGTACTTC. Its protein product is CASSQDRTAPRVYQETQYF.